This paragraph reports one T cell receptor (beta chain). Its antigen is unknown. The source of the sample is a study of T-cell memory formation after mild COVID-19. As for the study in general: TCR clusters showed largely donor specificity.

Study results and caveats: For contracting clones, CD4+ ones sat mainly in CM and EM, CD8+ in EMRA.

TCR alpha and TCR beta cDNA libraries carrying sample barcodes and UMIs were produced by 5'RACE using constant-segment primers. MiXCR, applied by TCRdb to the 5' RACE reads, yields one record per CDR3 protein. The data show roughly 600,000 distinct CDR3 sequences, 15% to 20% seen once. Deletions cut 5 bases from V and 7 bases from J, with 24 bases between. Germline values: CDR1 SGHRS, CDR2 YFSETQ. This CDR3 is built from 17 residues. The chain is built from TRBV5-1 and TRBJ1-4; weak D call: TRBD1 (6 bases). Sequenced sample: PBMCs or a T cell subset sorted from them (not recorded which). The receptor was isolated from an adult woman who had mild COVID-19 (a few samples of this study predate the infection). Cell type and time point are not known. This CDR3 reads CASRNGYGAGVAEKLFF. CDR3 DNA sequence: TGCGCCAGCAGAAATGGATATGGAGCAGGGGTCGCTGAAAAACTGTTTTTT.